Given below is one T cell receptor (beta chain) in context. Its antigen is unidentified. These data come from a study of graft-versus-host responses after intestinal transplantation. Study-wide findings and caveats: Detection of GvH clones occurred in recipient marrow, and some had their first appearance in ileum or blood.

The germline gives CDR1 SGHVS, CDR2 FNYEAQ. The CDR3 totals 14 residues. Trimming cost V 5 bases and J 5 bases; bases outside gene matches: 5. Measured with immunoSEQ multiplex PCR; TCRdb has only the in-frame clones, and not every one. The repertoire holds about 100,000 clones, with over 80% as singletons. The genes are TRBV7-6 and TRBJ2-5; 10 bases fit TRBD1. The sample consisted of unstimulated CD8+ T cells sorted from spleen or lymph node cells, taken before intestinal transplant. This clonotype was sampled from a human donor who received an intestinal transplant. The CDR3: CASSGTGEGETQYF. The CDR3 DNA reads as TGTGCCAGCAGCGGGACAGGGGAAGGGGAGACCCAGTACTTC.